A selection of T cell receptor beta chains follows, all from one sample in a study of blood T cell repertoires in COVID-19. Some clones are missing from TCRdb's copy, which holds only in-frame ones; the method was immunoSEQ multiplex PCR. The sample contains 400,000 to 450,000 clones, around 91% of which appear only once. Sequencing was carried out using peripheral blood. The receptors shown here come from a woman between 40 and 55 years old with COVID-19, enrolled during active disease. The CDR3 runs from the conserved cysteine through the conserved F or W. The D gene is left open where the match is weak. Not every row has a clone size; where given, it reads once, few, many or a size class.

NA	TRBV27	TRBJ1-1	NA	13	CASTPGVGTEAFF	TGTGCCAGCACCCCGGGAGTAGGCACTGAAGCTTTCTTT
NA	TRBV19	TRBJ2-2	NA	17	CASSDLGAGSLTGELFF	TGTGCCAGTAGTGACCTGGGGGCCGGGTCGTTAACCGGGGAGCTGTTTTTT
NA	TRBV6-6	TRBJ1-5	TRBD1	16	CASSYQATGPNQPQHF	TGTGCCAGCAGTTACCAGGCGACAGGGCCGAATCAGCCCCAGCATTTT
NA	TRBV19	TRBJ2-7	TRBD1	15	CASRLTGGGTYEQYF	TGTGCCAGTAGACTCACAGGGGGCGGCACCTACGAGCAGTACTTC
NA	TRBV9	TRBJ2-3	TRBD2	17	CASSTGLAGETTDTQYF	TGTGCCAGCAGCACTGGACTAGCGGGGGAGACCACAGATACGCAGTATTTT
NA	TRBV30	TRBJ1-6	NA	15	CAWNLAGVYNSPLHF	TGTGCCTGGAATCTCGCAGGGGTCTATAATTCACCCCTCCACTTT
NA	TRBV19	TRBJ2-1	NA	15	CASRMTGPLEVEQFF	TGTGCCAGCCGAATGACGGGTCCCCTTGAGGTTGAGCAGTTCTTC
NA	TRBV18	TRBJ1-4	TRBD1	15	CASSLPGQLNEKLFF	TGTGCCAGCTCACTCCCGGGACAGCTTAATGAAAAACTGTTTTTT
NA	TRBV6-5	TRBJ2-1	TRBD1	16	CASSYSGTGAYNEQFF	TGTGCCAGCAGTTACTCCGGGACAGGAGCCTACAATGAGCAGTTCTTC
NA	TRBV18	TRBJ2-7	TRBD1	15	CASSPPGQGALEQYF	TGTGCCAGCTCACCACCGGGACAGGGGGCGTTGGAGCAGTACTTC
NA	TRBV24-1	TRBJ2-7	TRBD2	14	CATSDPGLAGEQYF	TGTGCCACCAGTGACCCGGGACTAGCGGGCGAGCAGTACTTC
NA	TRBV7-2	TRBJ1-2	TRBD1	14	CASSLGTGVDGYTF	TGTGCCAGCAGCTTAGGGACAGGGGTAGATGGCTACACCTTC
NA	TRBV9	TRBJ2-5	TRBD1	14	CASSAGQGLETQYF	TGTGCCAGCAGCGCCGGACAGGGGTTAGAGACCCAGTACTTC
NA	TRBV15	TRBJ1-2	NA	19	CATSRDTPNWGVEVYGYTF	TGTGCCACCAGCAGAGATACCCCGAACTGGGGGGTGGAGGTCTATGGCTACACCTTC
NA	TRBV12-3/TRBV12-4	TRBJ1-1	NA	13	CASSFVQAMGAFF	TGTGCCAGCAGTTTTGTTCAAGCGATGGGAGCTTTCTTT
NA	TRBV7-2	TRBJ2-1	TRBD1	16	CASSLATGQLYNEQFF	TGTGCCAGCAGCCTCGCCACGGGACAGCTATACAATGAGCAGTTCTTC
NA	TRBV18	TRBJ1-3	NA	15	CASSPLQNSGNTIYF	TGTGCCAGCTCACCATTACAAAACTCTGGAAACACCATATATTTT
NA	TRBV27	TRBJ2-1	TRBD2	13	CASSGTSGHEQFF	TGTGCCAGCAGCGGGACTAGCGGGCATGAGCAGTTCTTC
NA	TRBV7-2	TRBJ1-5	NA	13	CASSLASGGPQHF	TGTGCCAGCAGCTTAGCCTCCGGGGGGCCCCAGCATTTT
NA	TRBV18	TRBJ2-7	TRBD1	16	CASSYDRAQLSYEQYF	TGTGCCAGCTCGTACGACAGGGCTCAACTCTCCTACGAGCAGTACTTC
NA	TRBV28	TRBJ1-1	NA	13	CASSPNLNSGAFF	TGTGCCAGCAGTCCCAATTTGAATTCGGGAGCTTTCTTT
few	TRBV18	TRBJ1-4	NA	16	CASSPLNSATNEKLFF	TGTGCCAGCTCACCCTTAAACAGTGCAACTAATGAAAAACTGTTTTTT
NA	TRBV7-3	TRBJ2-7	TRBD2	12	CASSQAGTEQYF	TGTGCCAGCAGCCAAGCGGGGACCGAGCAGTACTTC
NA	TRBV27	TRBJ2-1	NA	14	CASSFYSGSHEQFF	TGTGCCAGCAGTTTTTATAGCGGTTCGCATGAGCAGTTCTTC
NA	TRBV6-2/TRBV6-3	TRBJ1-2	NA	16	CASSYSSQGGTGGYTF	TGTGCCAGCAGTTACTCGAGTCAGGGAGGCACCGGTGGCTACACCTTC
NA	TRBV7-9	TRBJ1-1	NA	15	CASSSTGFVGTEAFF	TGTGCCAGCAGCTCAACGGGATTCGTGGGCACTGAAGCTTTCTTT
once	TRBV4-3	TRBJ1-1	NA	15	CASSQEGVGLLQAFF	TGCGCCAGCAGCCAAGAAGGGGTGGGACTTTTACAAGCTTTCTTT
NA	TRBV5-1	TRBJ2-7	TRBD1	13	CASSRQGAGEQYF	TGCGCCAGCAGCCGTCAGGGGGCCGGGGAGCAGTACTTC
NA	TRBV15	TRBJ1-5	TRBD1	18	CATSRDYGAGGRNQPQHF	TGTGCCACCAGCAGAGATTATGGGGCAGGGGGCAGAAATCAGCCCCAGCATTTT
NA	TRBV6-5	TRBJ1-6	TRBD1	15	CASSPRDRAESPLHF	TGTGCCAGCAGTCCGCGGGACAGGGCGGAATCACCCCTCCACTTT
NA	TRBV6-2/TRBV6-3	TRBJ2-7	TRBD1	16	CASSYSDRGSLYEQYF	TGTGCCAGCAGTTATTCCGACAGGGGTTCCCTCTACGAGCAGTACTTC
NA	TRBV7-2	TRBJ1-2	TRBD1	17	CASSLTGQRAGVYGYTF	TGTGCCAGCAGCTTGACGGGACAGAGGGCTGGGGTTTATGGCTACACCTTC
NA	TRBV14	TRBJ2-7	NA	15	CASSHSDRPLSEQYF	TGTGCCAGCAGCCATTCGGACAGACCCCTTAGCGAGCAGTACTTC
NA	TRBV21-1	TRBJ1-1	NA	14	CASSNIPNLAAAFF	TGTGCCAGCAGCAACATCCCTAATCTCGCGGCCGCTTTCTTT
NA	TRBV5-1	TRBJ1-1	NA	13	CASSSVSDREAFF	TGCGCCAGCAGCTCGGTTTCCGACAGGGAAGCTTTCTTT
NA	TRBV7-7	TRBJ2-1	TRBD1	15	CASSSAGGLYNEQFF	TGTGCTAGCAGTTCGGCAGGGGGCTTATACAATGAGCAGTTCTTC
NA	TRBV19	TRBJ1-4	TRBD1	18	CASSSLTGRGHPNEKLFF	TGTGCCAGTTCTTCATTGACAGGGCGTGGGCATCCTAATGAAAAACTGTTTTTT
few	TRBV10-3	TRBJ1-5	TRBD1	15	CATALERGHNQPQHF	TGTGCCACCGCCCTTGAGAGGGGGCACAATCAGCCCCAGCATTTT
NA	TRBV28	TRBJ2-3	TRBD1	14	CASSFDRGTDTQYF	TGTGCCAGCAGTTTCGACAGGGGGACAGATACGCAGTATTTT
NA	TRBV9	TRBJ2-5	NA	15	CASSVATSNQETQYF	TGTGCCAGCAGCGTAGCTACCTCGAACCAAGAGACCCAGTACTTC
NA	TRBV5-8	TRBJ1-2	TRBD1	13	CASSFRGAYGYTF	TGTGCCAGCAGCTTCAGGGGGGCCTATGGCTACACCTTC
NA	TRBV19	TRBJ1-4	NA	15	CASSRADSGNEKLFF	TGTGCCAGTAGTAGAGCGGACAGCGGTAATGAAAAACTGTTTTTT
NA	TRBV7-8	TRBJ2-7	TRBD1	14	CASSLQGAAYEQYF	TGTGCCAGCAGCTTACAGGGGGCGGCCTACGAGCAGTACTTC
NA	TRBV13	TRBJ2-1	NA	14	CASSPVRGADEQFF	TGTGCCAGCAGCCCCGTTAGGGGCGCGGATGAGCAGTTCTTC
NA	TRBV19	TRBJ1-4	NA	13	CASTRGENEKLFF	TGTGCCAGTACCAGGGGAGAGAATGAAAAACTGTTTTTT
NA	TRBV9	TRBJ1-5	NA	14	CASSPDISNQPQHF	TGTGCCAGCAGCCCGGACATTAGCAATCAGCCCCAGCATTTT
NA	TRBV5-1	TRBJ2-2	NA	14	CASSRLGNTGELFF	TGCGCCAGCAGTCGTCTAGGCAACACCGGGGAGCTGTTTTTT
NA	TRBV28	TRBJ1-1	NA	15	CASSTTGEEYTEAFF	TGTGCCAGCAGTACCACCGGGGAAGAGTACACTGAAGCTTTCTTT
NA	TRBV18	TRBJ2-7	NA	14	CASSPPGSSYEQYF	TGTGCCAGCTCACCACCGGGCAGCTCCTACGAGCAGTACTTC
NA	TRBV27	TRBJ1-1	NA	14	CASTLFGNQGEAFF	TGTGCCAGCACCCTATTTGGAAACCAGGGTGAAGCTTTCTTT
NA	TRBV28	TRBJ1-1	NA	13	CACGSFLGTEAFF	TGTGCCTGCGGGTCATTCCTTGGCACTGAAGCTTTCTTT
NA	TRBV9	TRBJ2-7	TRBD1	14	CASSITGGSYEQYF	TGTGCCAGCAGCATCACAGGGGGATCCTACGAGCAGTACTTC
NA	TRBV18	TRBJ2-1	TRBD2	17	CASSPTRGGTTYNEQFF	TGTGCCAGCTCACCTACCCGGGGCGGGACTACCTACAATGAGCAGTTCTTC
NA	TRBV6-6	TRBJ1-2	TRBD1	14	CASLKGARNYGYTF	TGTGCCAGCCTAAAGGGGGCGAGGAACTATGGCTACACCTTC